The rows below give T cell receptor beta chains drawn from one sample of a study of blood T cell repertoires in COVID-19. Repertoires were generated with immunoSEQ multiplex PCR, while TCRdb's copy carries only in-frame clones and drops some. Of 310,000 or so clones listed, around 83% were seen once; the top ten hold roughly 1.2%. The source material was peripheral blood. These receptors were taken from a woman in her forties or fifties with acute or convalescent COVID-19. The CDR3 runs from the conserved cysteine through the conserved F or W. The order of the fields is J gene, clone size, V gene, D gene, CDR3 protein, CDR3 DNA. A D gene is named only where the DNA matches it firmly. Clone sizes are given selectively: once, few, many, or a class where the clone is expanded.

j_gene: TRBJ1-6; abundance: NA; v_gene: TRBV5-1; d_gene: NA; CDR3aa: CASSLDQGSNSPLHF; CDR3nt: TGCGCCAGCAGCTTGGACCAGGGTAGCAATTCACCCCTCCACTTT
j_gene: TRBJ1-1; abundance: NA; v_gene: TRBV3-1/TRBV3-2; d_gene: NA; CDR3aa: CASSPLWGRDTEAFF; CDR3nt: TGTGCCAGCAGTCCCTTATGGGGGCGGGACACTGAAGCTTTCTTT
j_gene: TRBJ1-1; abundance: many; v_gene: TRBV5-4; d_gene: NA; CDR3aa: CASSPGPGDRTEAFF; CDR3nt: TGTGCCAGCAGCCCCGGCCCGGGGGATAGAACTGAAGCTTTCTTT
j_gene: TRBJ2-6; abundance: NA; v_gene: TRBV19; d_gene: NA; CDR3aa: CASSIGAGANVLTF; CDR3nt: TGTGCCAGTAGTATCGGAGCCGGGGCCAACGTCCTGACTTTC
j_gene: TRBJ2-7; abundance: NA; v_gene: TRBV2; d_gene: NA; CDR3aa: CASSEVEGLEQYF; CDR3nt: TGTGCCAGCAGTGAAGTCGAGGGACTTGAGCAGTACTTC
j_gene: TRBJ1-2; abundance: NA; v_gene: TRBV3-1/TRBV3-2; d_gene: NA; CDR3aa: CASSQVGGMNYGYTF; CDR3nt: TGTGCCAGCAGCCAAGTAGGGGGAATGAACTATGGCTACACCTTC
j_gene: TRBJ2-5; abundance: NA; v_gene: TRBV28; d_gene: NA; CDR3aa: CASRSVSQETQYF; CDR3nt: TGTGCCAGCAGGTCGGTATCCCAAGAGACCCAGTACTTC
j_gene: TRBJ1-2; abundance: NA; v_gene: TRBV25-1; d_gene: NA; CDR3aa: CASMPTGPIYGYTF; CDR3nt: TGTGCCAGCATGCCGACAGGACCAATCTATGGCTACACCTTC
j_gene: TRBJ1-1; abundance: NA; v_gene: TRBV27; d_gene: NA; CDR3aa: CASSHGGGWDTEAFF; CDR3nt: TGTGCCAGCAGTCACGGGGGGGGTTGGGACACTGAAGCTTTCTTT
j_gene: TRBJ1-1; abundance: NA; v_gene: TRBV5-1; d_gene: TRBD1; CDR3aa: CASSWGQGEAEAFF; CDR3nt: TGCGCCAGCAGCTGGGGACAGGGCGAGGCTGAAGCTTTCTTT
j_gene: TRBJ1-4; abundance: NA; v_gene: TRBV30; d_gene: NA; CDR3aa: CAWSTRRNEKLFF; CDR3nt: TGTGCCTGGAGTACTCGGAGAAATGAAAAACTGTTTTTT
j_gene: TRBJ2-1; abundance: NA; v_gene: TRBV13; d_gene: TRBD1; CDR3aa: CASSPRTGAGEQFF; CDR3nt: TGTGCCAGCAGCCCCAGGACAGGGGCAGGGGAGCAGTTCTTC
j_gene: TRBJ2-1; abundance: NA; v_gene: TRBV30; d_gene: NA; CDR3aa: CAWWRESYNEQFF; CDR3nt: TGTGCCTGGTGGCGGGAATCATACAATGAGCAGTTCTTC
j_gene: TRBJ1-2; abundance: NA; v_gene: TRBV6-5; d_gene: NA; CDR3aa: CASYGVDYGYTF; CDR3nt: TGTGCCAGCTACGGGGTGGACTATGGCTACACCTTC
j_gene: TRBJ2-7; abundance: NA; v_gene: TRBV27; d_gene: TRBD2; CDR3aa: CASSLRASGSPLVREQYF; CDR3nt: TGTGCCAGCAGTTTAAGGGCTAGCGGGAGCCCCCTTGTCCGGGAGCAGTACTTC